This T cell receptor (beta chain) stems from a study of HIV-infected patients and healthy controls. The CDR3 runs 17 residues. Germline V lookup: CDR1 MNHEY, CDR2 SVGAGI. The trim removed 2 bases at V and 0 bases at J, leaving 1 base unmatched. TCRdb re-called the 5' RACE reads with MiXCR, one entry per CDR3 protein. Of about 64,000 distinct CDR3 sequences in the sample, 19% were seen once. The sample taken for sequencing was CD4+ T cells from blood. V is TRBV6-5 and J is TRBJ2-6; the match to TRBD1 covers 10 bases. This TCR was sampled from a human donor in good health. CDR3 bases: TGTGCCAGCAGTTACAGACAGGGGGCCTCTGGGGCCAACGTCCTGACTTTC. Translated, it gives CASSYRQGASGANVLTF.